This T cell receptor beta chain was sequenced in a study of T-cell reconstitution after alpha-beta-depleted transplantation in children. The germline V gene has CDR1 SGDLS and CDR2 YYNGEE. CDR3 length equals 16 residues. V was trimmed by 0 bases and J by 4 bases, leaving 13 bases between them. A TCRbeta library incorporating unique molecular identifiers was prepared. Each CDR3 protein is one row after TCRdb ran MiXCR on the PCR reads. The sample records fewer than 550,000 distinct CDR3 sequences, roughly a tenth being singletons. The source is a human donor who donated a stem cell graft to a child with acute myeloid leukemia. The V and J genes are TRBV9 and TRBJ2-2; a possible D gene is TRBD2 (7 bases). The source material was PBMCs from the stem cell graft donor, sampled from the stem cell graft. CDR3 sequence: CASSVAAGATTGELFF. The CDR3 DNA follows: TGTGCCAGCAGCGTAGCTGCGGGGGCGACCACCGGGGAGCTGTTTTTT.